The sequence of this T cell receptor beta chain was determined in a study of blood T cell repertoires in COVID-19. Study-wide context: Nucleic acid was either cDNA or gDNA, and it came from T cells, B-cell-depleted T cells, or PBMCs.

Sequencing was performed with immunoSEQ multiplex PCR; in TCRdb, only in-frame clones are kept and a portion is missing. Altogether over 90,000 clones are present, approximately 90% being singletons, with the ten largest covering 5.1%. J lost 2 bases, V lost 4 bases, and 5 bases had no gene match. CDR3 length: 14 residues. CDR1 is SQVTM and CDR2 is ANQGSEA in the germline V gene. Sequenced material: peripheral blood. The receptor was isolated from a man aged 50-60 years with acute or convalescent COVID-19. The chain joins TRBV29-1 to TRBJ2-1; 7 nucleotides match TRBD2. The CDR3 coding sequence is TGCAGCGTTGTTCGTCGGGAGGCCTACAATGAGCAGTTCTTC. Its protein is CSVVRREAYNEQFF.